These 15 T cell receptor beta chains came from one sample sequenced in a study of T cells in Graves' hyperthyroidism and ophthalmopathy. TCR beta CDR3 sequences were amplified from RNA transcripts. Initially, a first-round RT-PCR of the TCR CDR3 employed the HTBI primer set. One entry per CDR3 protein, called by TCRdb with MiXCR from the multiplex PCR reads. The repertoire includes about 560,000 distinct CDR3 sequences, 16% of them detected once, and approximately 20% sits in the top ten. What was sequenced was blood. The receptors were sampled from a woman in her late teens or twenties with Graves' hyperthyroidism.

This clonotype was seen at least ten times. The J gene is TRBJ1-1, the V gene TRBV30; D remains ambiguous. V lost 0 bases and J 0 bases, leaving 8 bases between the germline ends. The CDR3 loop spans 14 amino acids. Germline loops: CDR1 GTSNPN, CDR2 SVGIG (reference sequence). The chain's CDR3 is CAWSVTRLNTEAFF. The CDR3 coding sequence is TGTGCCTGGAGTGTAACGCGGCTGAACACTGAAGCTTTCTTT.

Many counts were recorded for this clonotype. V and J are TRBV29-1 and TRBJ2-3; no clear D gene. Germline CDR1 SQVTM, CDR2 ANQGSEA. This CDR3 is 10 amino acids long. V was clipped by 8 bases and J by 2 bases, with 5 bases between them. CDR3 amino acids: CSTYTDTQYF. The CDR3 nucleotides are TGCAGCACCTACACAGATACGCAGTATTTT.

This clonotype was found once. V gene TRBV10-3 combines with J gene TRBJ2-2; D is unresolved. V shed 10 bases and J shed 7 bases, with 16 bases lying between them. Germline CDR1 ENHRY, CDR2 SYGVKD. This CDR3 has 13 residues. CDR3 residues: CATQIRADGELFF. CDR3 DNA sequence: TGTGCCACCCAAATAAGGGCGGACGGGGAGCTGTTTTTT.

This clonotype showed up just a few times. The chain carries TRBV20-1 and TRBJ1-6, with D possibly being TRBD1 (5 bases). The CDR3 sequence is 14 residues long. Germline-derived CDR1 and CDR2 are DFQATT and SNEGSKA (reference sequence). Trimming left V 3 bases short and J 9 bases short, with 15 bases between. The CDR3 loop is CSARGGAGSSPLHF. In DNA form, the CDR3 reads TGCAGTGCTAGGGGTGGGGCAGGGAGTTCACCCCTCCACTTT.

This clonotype was observed at least ten times. The gene calls are TRBV6-1 and TRBJ2-1; weak D call: TRBD2 (6 bases). V was clipped by 7 bases and J by 6 bases, with 16 bases between them. Germline assignment: CDR1 MNHNS and CDR2 SASEGT. This CDR3 contains 14 residues. The CDR3, as DNA: TGTGCCAGCAAGGTTCGGGGAGGACGCAATGAGCAGTTCTTC. This encodes CASKVRGGRNEQFF.

This clonotype was seen a handful of times. This chain connects TRBV27 to TRBJ2-1, with D maybe TRBD2 (5 bases). Germline V lookup: CDR1 MNHEY, CDR2 SMNVEV (reference sequence). The CDR3 is 16 residues long. V was cut by 3 bases and J by 8 bases, with 20 bases left in between. CDR3: CASSFPAGRERDEQFF. CDR3 in DNA: TGTGCCAGCAGTTTCCCCGCGGGTAGGGAGAGGGATGAGCAGTTCTTC.

J is TRBJ2-1 and V is TRBV12-3 or TRBV12-4; the D call may be TRBD1 or TRBD2 (5 bases each). Trimming took 5 bases from V and 15 from J, leaving 29 bases between them. The CDR3 extends over 16 amino acids. The CDR3 region has the DNA TGTGCCAGCAGTCCCGCCTCCCGGGGCGGCTCCACCAACCCGTTCTTC. Translating gives CASSPASRGGSTNPFF.

With respect to this clonotype: This may arise from a read error, as a much more abundant clone is one base away. The chain has TRBV12-3 or TRBV12-4 and TRBJ1-4; D unresolved. This CDR3 comprises 14 residues. The ends were cut back, 6 bases at V and 8 bases at J, with 16 bases in the middle. CDR3 amino acids: CASRRTAVEEKLFF. In DNA, the CDR3 is TGTGCCAGCAGGCGGACGGCCGTGGAAGAAAAACTGTTTTTT.

This clonotype was found many times. The chain couples TRBV29-1 to TRBJ2-5, with D perhaps matching TRBD1 (6 bases). Trimming cost V 4 bases and J 0 bases, with 6 bases left between them. The length of the CDR3 is 12 residues. Germline CDR1 reads SQVTM; CDR2 reads ANQGSEA. CDR3: CSVGTDQETQYF. CDR3 bases: TGCAGCGTTGGGACAGACCAAGAGACCCAGTACTTC.

This clonotype was detected a few times. V usage is TRBV7-9 and J usage is TRBJ2-7, with TRBD1 identical over 7 bases. The J segment lost 6 bases and the V segment lost 7 bases, leaving 12 bases of the junction unmatched. Germline assignment: CDR1 SEHNR and CDR2 FQNEAQ (reference sequence). The CDR3 runs 14 residues. The CDR3 DNA reads TGTGCCAGCACCCGAGGGCAGGGGGTTGGCGAGCAGTACTTC. Translated: CASTRGQGVGEQYF.

The V gene is TRBV6-1, the J gene TRBJ1-2, with D possibly being TRBD1 (5 bases). Germline assignment: CDR1 MNHNS and CDR2 SASEGT. The V and J ends lost 5 bases and 6 bases respectively, with 16 bases between them. The CDR3 length is 14 residues. The CDR3 sequence: CASSRGEGENGYTF. CDR3 DNA: TGTGCCAGCAGTCGGGGGGAAGGGGAAAATGGCTACACCTTC.

V is TRBV11-2 and J is TRBJ2-3, with TRBD2 identical over 12 bases. The ends lost 0 bases at V and 4 bases at J; junction bases unmatched: 5. This CDR3 spans 17 amino acids. Germline V gene data show CDR1 as SGHAT and CDR2 as FQNNGV. CDR3 sequence: CASSLDVLAGGPDTQYF. The DNA of the CDR3 is TGTGCCAGCAGCTTAGATGTGCTAGCGGGAGGGCCAGATACGCAGTATTTT.

This clonotype was seen at least ten times. The chain links TRBV2 to TRBJ1-5; no definite D call. The CDR3 runs to 12 residues. Germline lookup yields CDR1 SNHLY and CDR2 FYNNEI. The ends were cut back, 8 bases at V and 4 bases at J, with 9 bases in the middle. The CDR3 DNA reads as TGTGCCAGCGCTAGGGTTAATCAGCCCCAGCATTTT. Its translation: CASARVNQPQHF.

This clonotype was recorded a few times. This chain connects TRBV4-3 to TRBJ2-2; D is ambiguous. This CDR3 comprises 16 residues. The germline V gene encodes CDR1 LGHNA and CDR2 YSLEER. With 4 bases removed from V and 6 bases from J, the gap between germline ends came to 18 bases. The CDR3: CASSLRAAFDAGELFF. The DNA for the CDR3 is TGCGCCAGCAGCCTCCGCGCAGCGTTTGATGCCGGGGAGCTGTTTTTT.

This clonotype appeared a few times. The chain is built from TRBV10-3 and TRBJ2-7; TRBD1 agrees at 9 bases. Germline assignment: CDR1 ENHRY and CDR2 SYGVKD. This CDR3 is built from 15 residues. V shed 6 bases, J shed 5 bases, and the junction held 11 bases outside the gene matches. The CDR3 DNA reads as TGTGCCATCAGCGCGAGGGGACAGGGATTCCACGAGCAGTACTTC. It specifies CAISARGQGFHEQYF.